The sequence of this T cell receptor beta chain was determined in a study of T cells in Graves' hyperthyroidism and ophthalmopathy. General study findings and limits: The model forecast ophthalmopathy, anticipating it by a median 6.5 months before onset. By a 13 V-J model, ophthalmopathy was set apart from stable hyperthyroidism. Most thyroid clonotypes with frequency above 0.001 were detected in blood.

The CDR3 has 15 amino acids. Germline assignment: CDR1 SNHLY and CDR2 FYNNEI. V was pared by 4 bases and J by 8 bases, with 20 bases between. TCR beta CDR3 region amplification was performed from RNA transcripts. Using the HTBI primer set, a first-round RT-PCR was run on the TCR CDR3. TCRdb re-derived calls from the multiplex PCR reads in MiXCR, one entry per CDR3 protein. The sample yields some 98,000 distinct CDR3 sequences, roughly 40% seen once. Stability of Graves' hyperthyroidism was defined as absent ophthalmopathy progression within 18 months. This clonotype was seen ten or more times. Its antigen is as yet unknown.

What was sequenced was peripheral blood or thyroid tissue (not recorded which). The chain recombines TRBV2 with TRBJ1-2; D gene unclear. This TCR was sampled from a woman in her 30s with Graves' hyperthyroidism. The CDR3 bases are TGTGCCAGCAGTGGGGTGTTATCGGGTTCGCAGGGCTACACCTTC. It is translated as CASSGVLSGSQGYTF.